A selection of T cell receptor beta chains follows, all from one sample in a study of blood T cell repertoires in COVID-19. The protocol was immunoSEQ multiplex PCR, while the TCRdb copy is restricted to in-frame clones and leaves out a portion. The data hold 45,000 to 55,000 clones, with around 73% observed a single time. Material: PBMCs or T cells enriched from blood (not recorded which). The receptors stem from a woman between 50 and 59 years old with acute COVID-19. The CDR3 runs from the conserved cysteine through the conserved F or W. The D gene is left open where the match is weak. The size of a clone is reported for some rows only, either as once, few or many, or as a class for expanded clones.

clone size	V gene	D gene	J gene	CDR3 protein	CDR3 DNA
-	TRBV28	TRBD1	TRBJ1-6	CASSPLGVTGGNSPLHF	TGTGCCAGCAGCCCCCTGGGAGTGACAGGGGGTAATTCACCCCTCCACTTT
-	TRBV5-1	TRBD2	TRBJ2-7	CASTVRAGGPYEQYF	TGCGCCAGCACGGTAAGAGCGGGGGGGCCGTACGAGCAGTACTTC
-	TRBV7-2	TRBD1	TRBJ1-1	CASSLGGTGGGLSTEAFF	TGTGCCAGCAGCTTAGGGGGGACAGGGGGCGGATTAAGCACTGAAGCTTTCTTT
once	TRBV11-3	-	TRBJ1-1	CASKLKAGLDTEAFF	TGTGCCAGCAAACTAAAAGCAGGGCTGGACACTGAAGCTTTCTTT
-	TRBV5-1	-	TRBJ1-1	CASSQGTLTEAFF	TGCGCCAGCAGCCAGGGGACCCTAACTGAAGCTTTCTTT
-	TRBV5-4	-	TRBJ2-1	CASSRTTLEEQFF	TGTGCCAGCAGTCGAACGACCCTGGAGGAGCAGTTCTTC
-	TRBV5-4	TRBD2	TRBJ2-3	CASSLASGWGDTQYF	TGTGCCAGCAGCTTGGCTAGCGGGTGGGGCGATACGCAGTATTTT
-	TRBV6-8	-	TRBJ2-2	CASSTGPTGELFF	TGTGCCAGTTCCACAGGGCCCACCGGGGAGCTGTTTTTT
-	TRBV5-6	-	TRBJ1-1	CASSLAQGIIPEAFF	TGTGCCAGCAGCTTGGCGCAGGGTATAATCCCTGAAGCTTTCTTT
-	TRBV5-5	TRBD1	TRBJ1-5	CASSWGTGNSLSNQPQHF	TGTGCCAGCAGCTGGGGGACAGGGAACAGCTTAAGCAATCAGCCCCAGCATTTT
once	TRBV15	-	TRBJ2-1	CATSRERTFPYNEQFF	TGTGCCACCAGCAGAGAAAGGACTTTCCCGTACAATGAGCAGTTCTTC
few	TRBV10-3	TRBD1	TRBJ1-5	CAIGDRGYSNQPQHF	TGTGCCATCGGGGACAGGGGTTATAGCAATCAGCCCCAGCATTTT